This T cell receptor beta chain was captured by sequencing in a study of T cells after yellow fever vaccination. Overall study: When fractions had low cell numbers, they were prepared with SMART-Seq v4 Ultra Low Input. Study-wide findings and caveats: Weaker in magnitude, the secondary response showed a faster peak on day 5 versus 15. A small share of clonotypes appeared in both CD4 and CD8 compartments. High-abundance clonotypes from the bulk population could contaminate FACS-sorted repertoires.

This clonotype was counted many times. Antigen unknown. V lost 6 bases and J lost 3, with 11 bases in between. Germline V gene data show CDR1 as MDHEN and CDR2 as SYDVKM. There are 13 residues in the CDR3. In TCRdb, the 5' RACE reads were re-called with MiXCR into one record per CDR3 protein. The sample shows about 170,000 distinct CDR3 sequences, approximately 6.2% of them seen only once. The sequences come from CD4+ T cells sorted from PBMCs, collected on the day of the first yellow fever vaccination. This chain uses TRBV28 with TRBJ2-5; D is possibly TRBD1 (6 bases). The source of this sequence is a man between 18 and 29 years old who received the YFV17D yellow fever vaccine. The CDR3 DNA is TGTGCCAGCAGACAGGGAAAGGAAGAGACCCAGTACTTC. This sequence encodes CASRQGKEETQYF.